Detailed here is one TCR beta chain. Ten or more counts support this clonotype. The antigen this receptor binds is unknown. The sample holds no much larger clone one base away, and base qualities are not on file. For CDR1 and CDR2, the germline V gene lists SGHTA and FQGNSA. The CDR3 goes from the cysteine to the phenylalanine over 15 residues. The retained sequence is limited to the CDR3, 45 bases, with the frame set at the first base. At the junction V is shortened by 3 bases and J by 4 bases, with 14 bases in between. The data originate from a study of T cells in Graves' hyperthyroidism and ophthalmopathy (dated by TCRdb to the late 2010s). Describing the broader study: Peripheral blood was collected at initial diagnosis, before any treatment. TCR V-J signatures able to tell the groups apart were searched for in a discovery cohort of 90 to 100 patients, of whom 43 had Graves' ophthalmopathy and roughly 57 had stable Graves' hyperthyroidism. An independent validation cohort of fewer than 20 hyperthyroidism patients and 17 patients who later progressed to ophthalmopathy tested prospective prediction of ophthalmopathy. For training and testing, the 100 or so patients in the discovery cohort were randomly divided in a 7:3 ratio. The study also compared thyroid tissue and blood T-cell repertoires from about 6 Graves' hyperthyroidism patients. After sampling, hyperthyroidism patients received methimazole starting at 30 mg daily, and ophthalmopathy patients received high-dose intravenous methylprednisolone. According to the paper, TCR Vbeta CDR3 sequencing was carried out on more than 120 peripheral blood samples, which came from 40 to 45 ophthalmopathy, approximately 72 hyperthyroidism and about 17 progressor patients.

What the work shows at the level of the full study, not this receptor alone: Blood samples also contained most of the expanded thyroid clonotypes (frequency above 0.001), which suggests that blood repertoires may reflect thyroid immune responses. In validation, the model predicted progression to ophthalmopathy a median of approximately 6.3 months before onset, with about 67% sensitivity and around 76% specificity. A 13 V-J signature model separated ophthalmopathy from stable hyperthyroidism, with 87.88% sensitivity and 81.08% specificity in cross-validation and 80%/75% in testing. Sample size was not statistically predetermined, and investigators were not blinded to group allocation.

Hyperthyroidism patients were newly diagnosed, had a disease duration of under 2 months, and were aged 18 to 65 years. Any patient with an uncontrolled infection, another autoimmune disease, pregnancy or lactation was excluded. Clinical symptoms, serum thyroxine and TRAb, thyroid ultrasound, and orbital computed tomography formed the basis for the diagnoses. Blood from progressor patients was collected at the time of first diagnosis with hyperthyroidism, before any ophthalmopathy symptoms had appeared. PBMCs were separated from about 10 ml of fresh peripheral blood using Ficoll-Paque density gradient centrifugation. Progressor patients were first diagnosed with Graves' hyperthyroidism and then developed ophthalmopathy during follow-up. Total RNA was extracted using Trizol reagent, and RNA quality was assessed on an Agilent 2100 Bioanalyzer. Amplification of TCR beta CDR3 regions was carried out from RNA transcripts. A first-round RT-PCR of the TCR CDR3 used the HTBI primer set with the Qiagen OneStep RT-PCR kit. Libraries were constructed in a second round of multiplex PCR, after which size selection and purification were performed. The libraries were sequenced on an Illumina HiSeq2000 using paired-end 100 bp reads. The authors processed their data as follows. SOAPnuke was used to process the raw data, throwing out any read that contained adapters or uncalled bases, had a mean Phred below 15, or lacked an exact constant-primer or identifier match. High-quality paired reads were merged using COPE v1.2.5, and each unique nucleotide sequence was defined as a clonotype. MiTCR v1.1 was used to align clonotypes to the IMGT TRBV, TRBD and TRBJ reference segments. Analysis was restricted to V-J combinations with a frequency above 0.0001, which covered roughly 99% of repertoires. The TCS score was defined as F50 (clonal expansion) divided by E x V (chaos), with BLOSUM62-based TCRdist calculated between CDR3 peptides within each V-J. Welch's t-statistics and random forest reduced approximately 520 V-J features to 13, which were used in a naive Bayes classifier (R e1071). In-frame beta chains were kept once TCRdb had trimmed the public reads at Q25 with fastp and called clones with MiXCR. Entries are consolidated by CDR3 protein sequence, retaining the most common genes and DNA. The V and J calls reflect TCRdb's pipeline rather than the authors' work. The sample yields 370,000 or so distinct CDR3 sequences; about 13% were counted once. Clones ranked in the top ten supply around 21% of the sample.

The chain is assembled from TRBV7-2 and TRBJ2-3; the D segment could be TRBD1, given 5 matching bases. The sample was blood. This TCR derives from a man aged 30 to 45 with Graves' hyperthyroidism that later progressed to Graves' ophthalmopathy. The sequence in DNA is TGTGCCAGCAGCTTCGGGTTGGGGCCGTCAGATACGCAGTATTTT. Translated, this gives CASSFGLGPSDTQYF.